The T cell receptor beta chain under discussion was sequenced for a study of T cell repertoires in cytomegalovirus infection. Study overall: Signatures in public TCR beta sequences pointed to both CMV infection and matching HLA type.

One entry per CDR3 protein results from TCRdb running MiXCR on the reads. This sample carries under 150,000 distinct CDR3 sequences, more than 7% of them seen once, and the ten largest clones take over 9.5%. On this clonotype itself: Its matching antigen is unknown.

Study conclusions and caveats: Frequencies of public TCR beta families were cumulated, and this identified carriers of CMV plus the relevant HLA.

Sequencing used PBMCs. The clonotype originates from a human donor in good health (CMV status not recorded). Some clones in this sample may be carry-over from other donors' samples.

Written as DNA, the CDR3 is TGTGCCTGGAGCCGCGGACAGGCGCTATTTCGTGGAGCTTTCTTT. Encoded protein: CAWSRGQALFRGAFF. The chain couples TRBV30 to TRBJ1-1; TRBD1 matches at 7 bases. V was pared by 3 bases and J by 10 bases, with 17 bases of the junction left unmatched. Germline V gene sequence: CDR1 GTSNPN, CDR2 SVGIG (reference sequence). This CDR3 contains 15 residues.